This T cell receptor (beta chain) was recorded in a study of blood T cell repertoires in COVID-19. Profiled with immunoSEQ multiplex PCR; TCRdb holds only in-frame clones, not every one. This table holds some 330,000 clones, 65% to 90% found once. The CDR3 is made up of 18 amino acids. From germline, CDR1 is MRHNA and CDR2 SNTAGT. Trimming shortened V by 2 bases and J by 6 bases, and 20 bases separated the two germline ends. Categorization into cohorts depended on clinical history that participants reported. This receptor was taken from a man aged 30 to 45 who had recovered from COVID-19. The chain employs TRBV6-4 and TRBJ1-6; no definite D call. Specimen: PBMCs or T cells enriched from blood (not recorded which). In nucleotides, the CDR3 is TGTGCCAGCAGTGACGGGTCGGAGGCCCGATTTTTTAATTCACCCCTCCACTTT. It specifies CASSDGSEARFFNSPLHF.